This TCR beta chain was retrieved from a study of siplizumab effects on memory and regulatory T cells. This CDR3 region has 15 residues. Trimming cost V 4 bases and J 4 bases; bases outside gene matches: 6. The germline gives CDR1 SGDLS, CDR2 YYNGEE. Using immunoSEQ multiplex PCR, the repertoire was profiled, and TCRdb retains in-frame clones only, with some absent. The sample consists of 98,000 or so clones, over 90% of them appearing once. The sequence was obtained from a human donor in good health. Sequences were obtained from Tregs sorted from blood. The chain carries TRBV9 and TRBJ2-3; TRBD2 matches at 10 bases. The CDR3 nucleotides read TGTGCCAGCAGCAGGGTGCTAGCGGGAGCAGATACGCAGTATTTT. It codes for CASSRVLAGADTQYF.